This entry lists 22 T cell receptor beta chains sequenced from one sample in a study of blood T cells in healthy people across ages. A second about 7 to 11 cycle PCR used barcoded and J-beta primers. MiXCR, applied by TCRdb to the 5' RACE reads, yields one record per CDR3 protein. In the table there are about 1.6 million distinct CDR3 sequences, about 32% of which are singletons. The source material was blood. The receptor set was obtained from a woman aged 25 to 39 in good health.

The CDR3 reads CSARDLAGVGDTQYF. The CDR3 nucleotides read TGCAGTGCTAGAGATCTTGCGGGTGTGGGAGATACGCAGTATTTT. The gene calls are TRBV20-1 and TRBJ2-3; D is possibly TRBD2 (5 bases). The CDR3 consists of 15 residues. Germline V lookup: CDR1 DFQATT, CDR2 SNEGSKA (reference sequence). Trimming removed 0 bases at V and 5 bases at J, with 15 bases between.

V usage is TRBV7-2 and J usage is TRBJ2-1; TRBD2 matches at 12 bases. CDR3 length: 17 residues. Germline values: CDR1 SGHTA, CDR2 FQGNSA. Trimming took 5 bases from V and 9 from J; bases not matched to a gene: 14. The CDR3 region is CASSIDGPSGRGCEQFF. The CDR3 coding sequence is TGTGCCAGCAGCATCGACGGTCCTAGCGGGAGGGGTTGTGAGCAGTTCTTC.

This clonotype was counted at least ten times. For the CDR3, the DNA is TGCGCCAGCAGCTTGGGTCCAGGGGGCAATGAGCAGTTCTTC. Protein sequence: CASSLGPGGNEQFF. The chain employs TRBV5-1 and TRBJ2-1; TRBD1 agrees at 7 bases. The CDR3 is 14 residues long. Germline V gene data show CDR1 as SGHRS and CDR2 as YFSETQ. V lost 0 bases, J lost 6 bases, and 3 bases stayed unmatched.

The chain uses TRBV6-6 and TRBJ2-7; tentative D call: TRBD1 (6 bases). The ends were cut back, 8 bases at V and 5 bases at J, with 13 bases in the middle. Germline CDR1 is MNHNY and CDR2 is SVGAGI (reference sequence). The CDR3 length is 12 residues. CDR3 sequence reads: CASGAGAHEQYF. The CDR3, as DNA: TGTGCCAGCGGAGCAGGGGCCCACGAGCAGTACTTC.

This clonotype came up a few times. The chain couples TRBV20-1 to TRBJ2-1; 15 bases are a match to TRBD2. CDR3 size: 16 residues. J gave up 5 bases and V 1 base, and 3 bases lay outside the gene matches. The germline V gene has CDR1 DFQATT and CDR2 SNEGSKA (reference sequence). As DNA, the CDR3 is TGCAGTGCTAGAGGGACTAGCGGGAGGGTCAACAATGAGCAGTTCTTC. Translation gives CSARGTSGRVNNEQFF.

This clonotype occurred a few times. The gene calls are TRBV9 and TRBJ2-5; possibly TRBD1 for D (6 bases). The J call may be incorrect, as the DNA end agrees better with TRBJ2-7. The CDR3 sequence is 14 residues long. Germline lookup yields CDR1 SGDLS and CDR2 YYNGEE. The CDR3 region is CASSVGVQGGEQYF. CDR3 bases: TGTGCCAGCAGCGTAGGAGTACAGGGCGGCGAGCAGTACTTC.

The chain carries TRBV7-2 and TRBJ1-2; D is unresolved. CDR1 SGHTA and CDR2 FQGNSA come from the germline V gene. V dropped 2 bases and J dropped 6 bases, with 13 bases sitting between them. This CDR3 comprises 14 residues. The CDR3 nucleotides are TGTGCCAGCAGCTTACCGGGATTATCTCATGGCTACACCTTC. Its protein is CASSLPGLSHGYTF.

With respect to this clonotype: A junction end diverges from the germline sequence, so it may reflect a read error. The chain employs TRBV4-1 and TRBJ2-5; tentatively, D is TRBD1 (6 bases). Germline lookup yields CDR1 MGHRA and CDR2 YSYEKL. This CDR3 contains 13 residues. CDR3 protein: CTSSQGRQETQYF. The CDR3 DNA sequence: TGCACCAGCAGCCAGGGGCGCCAAGAGACCCAGTACTTC.

V usage is TRBV12-3 or TRBV12-4 and J usage is TRBJ1-4; D is undetermined. V was cut by 6 bases and J by 3 bases, with 11 bases left in between. The CDR3 has 14 amino acids. The CDR3 reads CASRNGRSNEKLFF. CDR3 DNA: TGTGCCAGCAGAAACGGCAGGTCTAATGAAAAACTGTTTTTT.

The chain joins TRBV6-1 to TRBJ1-1; the D is unclear. The CDR3 length is 12 residues. Trimming cost V 8 bases and J 4 bases, with 11 bases left between them. Germline values: CDR1 MNHNS, CDR2 SASEGT. CDR3 region: CASGVVGTEAFF. CDR3 nucleotides: TGTGCCAGCGGGGTGGTAGGCACTGAAGCTTTCTTT.

This clonotype was found many times. An end of the junction does not agree with germline; a read error may underlie this. The V and J genes are TRBV20-1 and TRBJ1-5; 7 bases line up with TRBD1. In germline, CDR1 is DFQATT, CDR2 SNEGSKA (reference sequence). The CDR3 contains 17 residues. DNA of the CDR3: TGCAGTGTTAGAGGGGGCCCTGGTTACGATAGCAATCAGCCCCAGCATTTT. This gives the protein CSVRGGPGYDSNQPQHF.

To note about this clonotype: Its ends do not fully match the called genes, so a read error is possible. V gene TRBV7-8 combines with J gene TRBJ2-7, with 7 bases matching TRBD1. The germline V gene encodes CDR1 SGHVS and CDR2 FQNEAQ. This CDR3 is built from 16 residues. CDR3 region: CASSLARQGPTYEQCF. The DNA for the CDR3 is TGTGCCAGCAGCTTAGCCCGACAGGGCCCTACCTACGAGCAGTGCTTC.

The table lists this clonotype with many counts. The chain has TRBV12-3 or TRBV12-4 and TRBJ2-4, with D uncertain. The length of the CDR3 is 14 residues. Deletions cut 6 bases from V and 7 bases from J, with 16 bases between. The CDR3 DNA sequence: TGTGCCAGCAGCCTCTGGGTCGGCAAGAACATTCAGTACTTC. This gives the protein CASSLWVGKNIQYF.

This clonotype was observed a handful of times. This chain uses TRBV29-1 with TRBJ1-1; no clear D gene. V lost 1 base to trimming and J lost 12 bases, with 15 bases between them. Germline lookup yields CDR1 SQVTM and CDR2 ANQGSEA. The CDR3 has 12 amino acids. The CDR3 region is CSVEGEGLRSFF. The CDR3, as DNA: TGCAGCGTTGAAGGGGAGGGTTTGAGGTCTTTCTTT.

This chain connects TRBV5-1 to TRBJ1-5, with D maybe TRBD1 (5 bases). V was pared by 0 bases and J by 6 bases, with 10 bases between. The CDR3 spans 14 residues. Germline V lookup: CDR1 SGHRS, CDR2 YFSETQ. CDR3 residues: CASSLALGGQPQHF. The CDR3 DNA follows: TGCGCCAGCAGCTTGGCCTTGGGGGGTCAGCCCCAGCATTTT.

The chain recombines TRBV7-9 with TRBJ2-1; 9 bases map to TRBD2. In germline, CDR1 is SEHNR, CDR2 FQNEAQ (reference sequence). With V trimmed by 3 bases and J by 8 bases, 5 bases remained unmatched. The CDR3 is made up of 14 amino acids. This chain's CDR3 is CASSFSGSIYEQFF. CDR3 DNA: TGTGCCAGCAGCTTTAGCGGGAGTATCTATGAGCAGTTCTTC.

In its sample, this clonotype was seen a few times. The chain combines TRBV14 with TRBJ2-1; D not certain. V lost 0 bases and J 5 bases, leaving 11 bases between the germline ends. Germline values: CDR1 SGHDN, CDR2 FVKESK. CDR3 length: 15 amino acids. The CDR3 is CASSQEGIWDNEQFF. The CDR3, as DNA: TGTGCCAGCAGCCAAGAGGGAATTTGGGACAATGAGCAGTTCTTC.

This clonotype was observed a handful of times. The rearrangement uses TRBV10-3 and TRBJ2-3; possible D gene TRBD2, 6 bases. The germline V and J ends were trimmed by 0 bases and 3 bases, with 13 bases remaining between them. Germline CDR1 and CDR2: ENHRY and SYGVKD. This CDR3 spans 16 amino acids. DNA for the CDR3: TGTGCCATCAGTGAGTCCCGACTAGTTCAGACAGATACGCAGTATTTT. It is translated as CAISESRLVQTDTQYF.

The chain combines TRBV20-1 with TRBJ2-7; D gene ambiguous. Trimming left V 6 bases short and J 0 bases short, with 12 bases between. CDR1 is DFQATT, CDR2 SNEGSKA, per germline (reference sequence). This CDR3 comprises 13 residues. This chain's CDR3 is CSAALLGSYEQYF. The CDR3 coding sequence is TGCAGTGCGGCCCTCTTAGGCTCCTACGAGCAGTACTTC.

The chain joins TRBV6-1 to TRBJ1-1; D gene uncertain. The V gene's germline CDR1 is MNHNS and CDR2 SASEGT. V lost 2 bases and J lost 1, with 8 bases in between. The CDR3 runs to 14 residues. CDR3 sequence reads: CASSELRENTEAFF. CDR3 in DNA: TGTGCCAGCAGTGAATTGAGGGAGAACACTGAAGCTTTCTTT.

The genes are TRBV12-3 or TRBV12-4 and TRBJ2-3; TRBD2 agrees at 15 bases. V shed 6 bases and J 3 bases; nucleotides not matched to a gene: 7. This CDR3 spans 17 amino acids. CDR3 region: CASSERTSGRVTDTQYF. The CDR3 nucleotides are TGTGCCAGCAGCGAGCGGACTAGCGGGAGGGTAACAGATACGCAGTATTTT.

The genes are TRBV28 and TRBJ1-6; a possible D gene is TRBD1 (6 bases). V was pared by 7 bases and J by 10 bases, with 17 bases between. The germline V gene encodes CDR1 MDHEN and CDR2 SYDVKM. The CDR3 has 14 residues. For the CDR3, the DNA is TGTGCCAGCACCCTAGGGAGGGGGGAATCACCCCTCCACTTT. This gives the protein CASTLGRGESPLHF.